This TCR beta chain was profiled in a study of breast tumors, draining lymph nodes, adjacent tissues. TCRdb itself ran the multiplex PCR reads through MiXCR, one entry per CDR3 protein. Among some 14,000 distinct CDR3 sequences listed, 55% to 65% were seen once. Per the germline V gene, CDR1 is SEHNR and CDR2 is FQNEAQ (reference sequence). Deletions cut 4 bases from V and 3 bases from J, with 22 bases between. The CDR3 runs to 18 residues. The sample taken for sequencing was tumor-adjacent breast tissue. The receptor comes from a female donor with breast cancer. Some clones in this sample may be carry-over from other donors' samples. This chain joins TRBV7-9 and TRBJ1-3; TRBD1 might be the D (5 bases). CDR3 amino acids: CASSSVGTAGSSGNTIYF. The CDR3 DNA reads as TGTGCCAGCAGCTCAGTAGGAACGGCAGGGAGTAGTGGAAACACCATATATTTT.